These 15 T cell receptor beta chains were sequenced from one sample in a study of T-cell memory formation after mild COVID-19 (dated by TCRdb to 2020 to 2022). Receptors were amplified or captured by 5' RACE. Instrument on record: Illumina NovaSeq 6000. TCRdb's own reprocessing of the public reads used fastp at Q25 and MiXCR and kept productive beta chains. A single entry per CDR3 protein holds the most common genes and DNA from its merged rows. For this sample the table gives more than 200,000 distinct CDR3 sequences, of which about a sixth were detected only once. Of the sample, approximately 3.6% falls within the top ten clones. Sequencing input: PBMCs or a T cell subset sorted from them (not recorded which). Receptors were obtained from a young man who had mild COVID-19 (a few samples of this study predate the infection). The sample titles of this study are shuffled in the database, so cell type and time point are left out; the donor was told from shared clones.

This clonotype was observed at least ten times. V and J are TRBV7-2 and TRBJ2-3; 8 bases match TRBD2. V dropped 1 base and J dropped 5; count of bases not matched to a gene: 5. Germline-derived CDR1 and CDR2 are SGHTA and FQGNSA. The CDR3 runs 15 residues. The CDR3 coding sequence is TGTGCCAGCAGCTTAGTTGCCGGGGGGGGAGATACGCAGTATTTT. The encoded protein is CASSLVAGGGDTQYF.

This clonotype appeared a few times. The V call is TRBV4-1, the J call TRBJ2-1; 13 bases agree with TRBD2. Germline CDR1 MGHRA, CDR2 YSYEKL. V was pared by 7 bases and J by 9 bases, with 6 bases of the junction left unmatched. The CDR3 loop spans 14 amino acids. The CDR3 loop is CASKLAGGLGEQFF. The CDR3 DNA is TGCGCCAGCAAACTAGCGGGGGGGCTTGGTGAGCAGTTCTTC.

The chain joins TRBV6-5 to TRBJ2-1; D unclear. There are 12 residues in the CDR3. From germline, CDR1 is MNHEY and CDR2 SVGAGI. Trimming took 5 bases from V and 2 from J, leaving 4 bases between them. Here the CDR3 DNA reads TGTGCCAGCAGTGGACCCTACAATGAGCAGTTCTTC. It encodes CASSGPYNEQFF.

The chain links TRBV5-1 to TRBJ2-3, with 8 bases identical to TRBD2. V dropped 0 bases and J dropped 4; count of bases not matched to a gene: 13. Germline V gene data show CDR1 as SGHRS and CDR2 as YFSETQ. This CDR3 region has 18 residues. The CDR3 spells CASSLERGGWAMADTQYF. The CDR3 bases are TGCGCCAGCAGCTTGGAACGGGGGGGCTGGGCCATGGCAGATACGCAGTATTTT.

This clonotype was detected ten times or more. This chain connects TRBV7-2 to TRBJ2-3, with unresolved D. Germline CDR1 and CDR2: SGHTA and FQGNSA. The CDR3 spans 15 residues. Trimming pared 7 bases from V and 1 base from J, leaving 15 bases between. In DNA, the CDR3 is TGTGCCAGCACCCCGGAGTGGGTTGGCACAGATACGCAGTATTTT. Its protein product is CASTPEWVGTDTQYF.

At least ten counts were recorded for this clonotype. The V and J genes are TRBV5-4 and TRBJ2-3; maybe TRBD2 (6 bases). Trimming stripped 4 bases from V and 5 bases from J, with 17 bases between. CDR3 length: 15 residues. Germline CDR1 reads SGHNT; CDR2 reads YYREEE (reference sequence). The DNA of the CDR3 is TGTGCCAGCAGCCACGACAATAGCGGTCTAGATACGCAGTATTTT. Protein: CASSHDNSGLDTQYF.

The chain links TRBV7-8 to TRBJ1-2; a weak D match, TRBD1 (5 bases). The CDR3 is 13 residues long. V was clipped by 5 bases and J by 6 bases, with 13 bases between them. Germline V CDR1 and CDR2: SGHVS, FQNEAQ. The CDR3 protein is CASSPRGVDGYTF. The CDR3 region has the DNA TGTGCCAGCAGCCCCAGAGGGGTAGATGGCTACACCTTC.

The chain links TRBV4-1 to TRBJ1-5; possible D gene TRBD1, 5 bases. This CDR3 is 18 amino acids long. The V and J ends lost 1 base and 1 base respectively, with 17 bases between them. Germline assignment: CDR1 MGHRA and CDR2 YSYEKL. The CDR3 DNA is TGCGCCAGCAGCCAAGGGGTAGCGGGGACCATGAGCAATCAGCCCCAGCATTTT. Translated: CASSQGVAGTMSNQPQHF.

This sequence joins TRBV5-1 and TRBJ2-3; no firm D call. Trimming stripped 4 bases from V and 1 base from J, with 7 bases between. The CDR3 runs 13 residues. In germline, CDR1 is SGHRS, CDR2 YFSETQ. CDR3 DNA sequence: TGCGCCAGCAGCGTCCTGGGCACAGATACGCAGTATTTT. It codes for CASSVLGTDTQYF. Full variable domain (missing parts from reference TRBV5-1 and TRBJ2-3): KAGVTQTPRYLIKTRGQQVTLSCSPISGHRSVSWYQQTPGQGLQFLFEYFSETQRNKGNFPGRFSGRQFSNSRSEMNVSTLELGDSALYLCASSVLGTDTQYFGPGTRLTVL.

This clonotype was picked up many times. The V call is TRBV12-3 or TRBV12-4, the J call TRBJ1-1; D ambiguous. V was shortened by 6 bases and J by 5 bases, with 16 bases between the two germline ends. The CDR3 has 14 residues. The DNA for the CDR3 is TGTGCCAGCAGGACTTCAATGGAAGGAACTGAAGCTTTCTTT. Translating it yields CASRTSMEGTEAFF.

The chain is built from TRBV7-8 and TRBJ2-7; 10 bases are shared with TRBD1. V lost 5 bases to trimming and J lost 0 bases; unmatched junction nucleotides: 13. The CDR3 sequence is 18 residues long. In germline, CDR1 is SGHVS, CDR2 FQNEAQ. The CDR3 nucleotides are TGTGCCAGCAGCCCTTGGGGGGACAGGGGTACCCCCTCCTACGAGCAGTACTTC. Protein sequence: CASSPWGDRGTPSYEQYF.

This clonotype was counted many times. The DNA for the CDR3 is TGTGCCACCAGTGATTTCCCTCGATCCTATGGCTACACCTTC. Amino acids: CATSDFPRSYGYTF. The rearrangement links TRBV24-1 to TRBJ1-2; D uncertain. Germline CDR1 reads KGHDR; CDR2 reads SFDVKD. V shed 1 base and J shed 4 bases, with 9 bases lying between them. CDR3 length: 14 residues.

This clonotype was found a few times. The rearrangement uses TRBV2 and TRBJ2-3, with TRBD2 matching over 15 bases. The CDR3 is made up of 20 amino acids. V lost 6 bases, J lost 7 bases, and 20 bases stayed unmatched. Germline V gives CDR1 SNHLY, CDR2 FYNNEI. The chain's CDR3 is CASSAAPGLAGGPTPNTQYF. The CDR3 nucleotides read TGTGCCAGCAGCGCAGCCCCGGGACTAGCGGGGGGCCCCACCCCCAATACGCAGTATTTT.

The table lists this clonotype with a few counts. The V gene is TRBV28, the J gene TRBJ2-3; 8 nucleotides line up with TRBD2. Germline CDR1 reads MDHEN; CDR2 reads SYDVKM. J was trimmed by 3 bases and V by 3 bases; bases with no gene match: 8. The CDR3 consists of 16 residues. The CDR3: CASSFQGGGPTDTQYF. DNA for the CDR3: TGTGCCAGCAGTTTTCAGGGCGGGGGGCCTACAGATACGCAGTATTTT.

V usage is TRBV7-8 and J usage is TRBJ2-5; possibly TRBD2 for D (7 bases). Germline V gives CDR1 SGHVS, CDR2 FQNEAQ. Trimming pared 5 bases from V and 1 base from J, leaving 17 bases between. The CDR3 covers 16 residues. The CDR3 nucleotides read TGTGCCAGCAGCCAAGGACCCGGGGGGCGCCAAGAGACCCAGTACTTC. This gives the protein CASSQGPGGRQETQYF.